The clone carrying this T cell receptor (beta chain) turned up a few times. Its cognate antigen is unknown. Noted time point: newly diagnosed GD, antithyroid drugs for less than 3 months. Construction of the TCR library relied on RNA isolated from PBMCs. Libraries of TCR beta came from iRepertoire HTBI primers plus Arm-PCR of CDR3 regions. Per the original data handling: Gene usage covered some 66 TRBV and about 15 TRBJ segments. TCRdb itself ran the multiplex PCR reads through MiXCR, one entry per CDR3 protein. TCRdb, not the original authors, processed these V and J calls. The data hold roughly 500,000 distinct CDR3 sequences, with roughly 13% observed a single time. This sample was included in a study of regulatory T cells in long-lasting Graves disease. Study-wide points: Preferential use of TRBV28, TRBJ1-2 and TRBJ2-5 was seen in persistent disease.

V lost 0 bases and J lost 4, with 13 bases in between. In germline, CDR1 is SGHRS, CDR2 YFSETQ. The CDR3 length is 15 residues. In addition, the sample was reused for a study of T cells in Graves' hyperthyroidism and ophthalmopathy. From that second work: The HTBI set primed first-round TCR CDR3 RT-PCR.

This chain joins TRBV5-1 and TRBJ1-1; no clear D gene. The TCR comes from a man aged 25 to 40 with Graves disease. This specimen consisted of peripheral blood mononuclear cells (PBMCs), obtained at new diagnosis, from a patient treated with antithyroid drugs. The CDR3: CASSLEYNRSTEAFF. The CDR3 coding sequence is TGCGCCAGCAGCTTGGAGTACAACCGGAGCACTGAAGCTTTCTTT.